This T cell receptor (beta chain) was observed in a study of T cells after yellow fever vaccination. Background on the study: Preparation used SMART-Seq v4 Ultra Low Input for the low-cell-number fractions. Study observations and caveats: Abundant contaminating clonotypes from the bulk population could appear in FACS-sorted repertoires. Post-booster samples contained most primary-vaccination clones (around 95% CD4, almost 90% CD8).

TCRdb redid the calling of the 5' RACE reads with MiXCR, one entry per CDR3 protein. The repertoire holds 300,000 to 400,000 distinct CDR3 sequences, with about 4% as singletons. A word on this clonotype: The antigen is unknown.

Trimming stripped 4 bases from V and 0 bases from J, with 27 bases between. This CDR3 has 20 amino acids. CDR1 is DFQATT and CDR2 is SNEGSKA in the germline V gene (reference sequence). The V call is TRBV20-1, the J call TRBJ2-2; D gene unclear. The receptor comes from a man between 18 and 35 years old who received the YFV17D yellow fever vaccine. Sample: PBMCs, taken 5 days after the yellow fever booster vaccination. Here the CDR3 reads CSAKASTLDGTPANTGELFF. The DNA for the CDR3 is TGCAGTGCTAAAGCCTCCACACTGGACGGAACCCCTGCGAACACCGGGGAGCTGTTTTTT.